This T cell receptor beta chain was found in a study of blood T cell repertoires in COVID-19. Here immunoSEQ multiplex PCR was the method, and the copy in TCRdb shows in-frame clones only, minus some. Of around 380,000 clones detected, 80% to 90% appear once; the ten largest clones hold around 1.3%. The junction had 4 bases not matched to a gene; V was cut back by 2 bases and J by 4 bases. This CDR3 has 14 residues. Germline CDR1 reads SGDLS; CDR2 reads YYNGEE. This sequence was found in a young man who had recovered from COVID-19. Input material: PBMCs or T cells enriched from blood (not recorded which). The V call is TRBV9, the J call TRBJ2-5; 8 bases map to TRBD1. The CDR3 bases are TGTGCCAGCAGCGTTCAGGGGGCCGGAGAGACCCAGTACTTC. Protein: CASSVQGAGETQYF.